These T cell receptor beta chains were read from a single sample in a study of regulatory T cells in long-lasting Graves disease. Each CDR3 protein is one row after TCRdb ran MiXCR on the multiplex PCR reads. The sample includes a few hundred thousand distinct CDR3 sequences, 20% to 25% of them seen just once. The specimen comprised peripheral blood mononuclear cells (PBMCs), sampled at new diagnosis, from a patient treated with antithyroid drugs. These receptors all stem from a female donor with Graves disease. CDR3s leave out the opening cysteine and the closing phenylalanine or tryptophan.

cdr3_aa: SAREGVTGELF
v_call: TRBV20-1
j_call: TRBJ2-2

cdr3_aa: ASSLSRAGEKLF
v_call: TRBV7-2
j_call: TRBJ1-4

cdr3_aa: ATRTANTEAF
v_call: TRBV6-2/TRBV6-3
j_call: TRBJ1-1

cdr3_aa: ASSQEQGVGTEAF
v_call: TRBV4-3
j_call: TRBJ1-1

cdr3_aa: ASSPRAGQQF
v_call: TRBV3-1
j_call: TRBJ2-1

cdr3_aa: ASSRTEAF
v_call: TRBV12-3/TRBV12-4
j_call: TRBJ1-1

cdr3_aa: SVLTVGNEKLF
v_call: TRBV20-1
j_call: TRBJ1-4

cdr3_aa: ASRKLSGGSRQETQY
v_call: TRBV6-1
j_call: TRBJ2-5

cdr3_aa: SVEDRGSGRAGRQQY
v_call: TRBV29-1
j_call: TRBJ2-7

cdr3_aa: ASSPGPEQF
v_call: TRBV6-1
j_call: TRBJ2-1

cdr3_aa: ASTEEGNEQF
v_call: TRBV25-1
j_call: TRBJ2-1

cdr3_aa: ASSSSGDSETQY
v_call: TRBV7-3
j_call: TRBJ2-5

cdr3_aa: ASSPSGGFNQPQH
v_call: TRBV9
j_call: TRBJ1-5

cdr3_aa: ASSPRTSGPTDTQY
v_call: TRBV9
j_call: TRBJ2-3